These 19 T cell receptor beta chains originate from one sample sequenced in a study of HIV-infected patients and healthy controls. All unsorted peripheral T cells were captured because whole blood was used without fractionation. Alpha and beta constant-region primers primed reverse transcription of around 500 ng RNA. Using multiplexing indices, alpha and beta chain libraries were generated apart by chain-specific third strand synthesis. MiXCR was run by TCRdb on the 5' RACE reads, yielding one entry per CDR3 protein. The data contain fewer than 20,000 distinct CDR3 sequences, about 7.7% of them seen just once; the ten biggest clones take up around 7.9%. Material: blood. Receptor source: an adult in good health.

This clonotype was detected ten times or more. This chain joins TRBV28 and TRBJ2-7; perhaps TRBD2 as D (6 bases). V was cut by 8 bases and J by 2 bases, with 16 bases left in between. Germline V gives CDR1 MDHEN, CDR2 SYDVKM. The CDR3 is 14 residues long. In DNA, the CDR3 is TGTGCCAGCCTAAGGCCGGGGAGGCCCTACGAGCAGTACTTC. Translation gives CASLRPGRPYEQYF.

This clonotype was seen many times. The rearrangement joins TRBV7-2 to TRBJ2-7; tentative D call: TRBD2 (5 bases). The CDR3 runs to 17 residues. Germline CDR1 is SGHTA and CDR2 is FQGNSA. The V and J ends lost 3 bases and 3 bases respectively, with 21 bases between them. The CDR3 DNA reads TGTGCCAGCAGCTTTCAGGCCTACCGAGGGAGCAACTACGAGCAGTACTTC. Protein product: CASSFQAYRGSNYEQYF. Looking up the rest from reference TRBV7-2 and TRBJ2-7 gives the full variable domain: GAGVSQSPSNKVTEKGKDVELRCDPISGHTALYWYRQSLGQGLEFLIYFQGNSAPDKSGLPSDRFSAERTGGSVSTLTIQRTQQEDSAVYLCASSFQAYRGSNYEQYFGPGTRLTVT.

This clonotype has only a few counts. The chain has TRBV11-2 and TRBJ2-7, with 8 positions matching TRBD2. The CDR3 contains 17 residues. The J segment lost 0 bases and the V segment lost 5 bases, leaving 12 bases of the junction unmatched. The V gene's germline CDR1 is SGHAT and CDR2 FQNNGV. CDR3 DNA sequence: TGTGCCAGCAGCCGGGGGGGTAGCGGCTATAGCTCCTACGAGCAGTACTTC. Residues: CASSRGGSGYSSYEQYF.

The rearrangement links TRBV4-3 to TRBJ2-1; maybe TRBD2 (5 bases). Deletions cut 0 bases from V and 8 bases from J, with 11 bases between. CDR3 size: 14 residues. Looked up from germline, CDR1 is LGHNA and CDR2 is YSLEER. CDR3 loop: CASSQERESYEQFF. The DNA for the CDR3 is TGCGCCAGCAGCCAAGAAAGGGAGTCGTATGAGCAGTTCTTC.

Sample share makes this clonotype medium-sized. The chain joins TRBV5-6 to TRBJ2-6, with TRBD2 matching over 8 bases. The V segment lost 6 bases and the J segment 0 bases; nucleotides outside the gene matches: 8. The CDR3 runs 17 residues. The germline V gene encodes CDR1 SGHDT and CDR2 YYEEEE. The chain's CDR3 is CASTPPGGSSGANVLTF. CDR3 sequence (DNA): TGTGCCAGCACCCCTCCGGGAGGGAGCTCTGGGGCCAACGTCCTGACTTTC.

This clonotype has at least ten counts. The genes are TRBV7-9 and TRBJ1-1; 8 bases match TRBD1. Per germline, CDR1 SEHNR and CDR2 FQNEAQ (reference sequence). The CDR3 is made up of 13 amino acids. The V gene end was trimmed by 4 bases and the J gene end by 7 bases; junction bases not matched to a gene: 5. CDR3 DNA: TGTGCCAGCAGCTGGGGACAGGCGATTGAAGCTTTCTTT. It specifies CASSWGQAIEAFF.

This clonotype was detected ten times or more. V gene TRBV30 combines with J gene TRBJ2-3; possibly TRBD1 for D (5 bases). Between the trimmed V and J ends, which lost 4 bases and 6 bases, there was a span of 20 bases. Germline values: CDR1 GTSNPN, CDR2 SVGIG (reference sequence). This CDR3 has 15 amino acids. CDR3 amino acids: CAWIGRGKLGDTQYF. The CDR3, as DNA: TGTGCCTGGATCGGTAGGGGCAAGCTTGGGGATACGCAGTATTTT. The entire variable domain, with the rest obtained from reference TRBV30 and TRBJ2-3, is as follows: SQTIHQWPATLVQPVGSPLSLECTVEGTSNPNLYWYRQAAGRGLQLLFYSVGIGQISSEVPQNLSASRPQDRQFILSSKKLLLSDSGFYLCAWIGRGKLGDTQYFGPGTRLTVL.

This clonotype appeared many times. V usage is TRBV7-2 and J usage is TRBJ1-2, with 9 bases that match TRBD1. The CDR3 runs 17 residues. Germline CDR1 is SGHTA and CDR2 is FQGNSA. J was trimmed by 1 base and V by 3 bases; bases with no gene match: 9. The CDR3 is CASSLVAQGAFNYGYTF. DNA for the CDR3: TGTGCCAGCAGCTTGGTAGCACAGGGGGCCTTTAACTATGGCTACACCTTC.

This clonotype was seen a few times. The chain uses TRBV7-2 and TRBJ1-2; D call uncertain. V shed 2 bases and J shed 8 bases, with 24 bases lying between them. The CDR3 has 17 amino acids. Germline V lookup: CDR1 SGHTA, CDR2 FQGNSA. The CDR3 DNA follows: TGTGCCAGCAGCTTATCGAGTCAGAAGCACCCCCAGGAGGGCTACACCTTC. It codes for CASSLSSQKHPQEGYTF.

In its sample, this clonotype was seen a few times. The rearrangement links TRBV6-2 or TRBV6-3 to TRBJ2-1, with D unresolved. The CDR3 length is 13 residues. Germline CDR1 is MNHEY and CDR2 is SVGEGT. Trimming stripped 3 bases from V and 5 bases from J, with 8 bases between. In DNA, the CDR3 is TGTGCCAGCAGTTATCGAGAGAACAATGAGCAGTTCTTC. Translated, it gives CASSYRENNEQFF.

The chain employs TRBV6-2 or TRBV6-3 and TRBJ2-7; D call uncertain. The V gene lost 0 bases and the J gene lost 1 base, with 13 bases spanning the gap. The CDR3 extends over 16 amino acids. Germline V gene lookup returns CDR1 MNHEY and CDR2 SVGEGT. Here the CDR3 reads CASSYSITDLSYEQYF. DNA of the CDR3: TGTGCCAGCAGTTACTCGATCACGGATCTGTCCTACGAGCAGTACTTC.

Many counts were recorded for this clonotype. The rearrangement links TRBV28 to TRBJ2-7, with D uncertain. Trimming pared 7 bases from V and 2 bases from J, leaving 27 bases between. The CDR3 length is 18 residues. The germline CDR1 and CDR2 sequences are MDHEN and SYDVKM. The CDR3 region has the DNA TGTGCCAGCACCTCCCTAGGAGAGGTGGGTTTTCGGGCCTACGAGCAGTACTTC. Residues: CASTSLGEVGFRAYEQYF.

Many counts were recorded for this clonotype. This chain joins TRBV12-3 or TRBV12-4 and TRBJ1-5; no clear D. With 3 bases removed from V and 0 bases from J, the gap between germline ends came to 9 bases. The CDR3 has 15 amino acids. CDR3 sequence: CASSLVSDSNQPQHF. The CDR3, as DNA: TGTGCCAGCAGTTTGGTTTCGGATAGCAATCAGCCCCAGCATTTT.

This clonotype was observed many times. The rearrangement uses TRBV28 and TRBJ2-5, with D perhaps assigned TRBD1 or TRBD2 (5 bases each). CDR1 and CDR2 from the germline V gene are MDHEN and SYDVKM. The CDR3 contains 13 residues. The V end was cut by 1 base, the J end by 4 bases, with 7 bases between. The CDR3 bases are TGTGCCAGCAGTTTATCAGGGACAGAGACCCAGTACTTC. Its translation is CASSLSGTETQYF.

This clonotype was seen at least ten times. This chain joins TRBV6-2 or TRBV6-3 and TRBJ1-2; D uncertain. The CDR3 has 13 amino acids. V was cut by 7 bases and J by 4 bases, with 13 bases left in between. Germline V gene lookup returns CDR1 MNHEY and CDR2 SVGEGT. The CDR3 region has the DNA TGTGCCAGCACCGCCGGGCACCGCTATGGCTACACCTTC. It is translated as CASTAGHRYGYTF.

This clonotype was counted many times. V gene TRBV2 combines with J gene TRBJ1-5; D not resolved. The length of the CDR3 is 15 residues. Germline CDR1 is SNHLY and CDR2 is FYNNEI. V lost 1 base to trimming and J lost 2 bases, with 9 bases between them. The CDR3, as DNA: TGTGCCAGCAGTGAAGTTAGAGGCGGCAATCAGCCCCAGCATTTT. Residues: CASSEVRGGNQPQHF.

This clonotype was seen at least ten times. The chain combines TRBV28 with TRBJ1-2; D may be TRBD1 (6 bases). V lost 9 bases and J lost 4, with 12 bases in between. This CDR3 comprises 12 residues. Germline CDR1 MDHEN, CDR2 SYDVKM. CDR3 DNA sequence: TGTGCCAGTACCCCAGGGGTCTATGGCTACACCTTC. It encodes CASTPGVYGYTF.

This clonotype was seen at least ten times. The gene calls are TRBV7-2 and TRBJ2-3; 7 positions agree with TRBD2. V shed 1 base and J 2 bases; nucleotides not matched to a gene: 9. Germline V gene sequence: CDR1 SGHTA, CDR2 FQGNSA. This CDR3 has 17 amino acids. CDR3 DNA: TGTGCCAGCAGCTTAGGGGGAGCGGGGCCAGCCACAGATACGCAGTATTTT. Translating it yields CASSLGGAGPATDTQYF.

This clonotype has a count of ten or more. The J gene is TRBJ2-3, the V gene TRBV28; D unclear. Germline CDR1 and CDR2: MDHEN and SYDVKM. Deletions cut 2 bases from V and 0 bases from J, with 9 bases between. This CDR3 contains 15 residues. In DNA form, the CDR3 reads TGTGCCAGCAGTTTAAGGGTGGTCAGCACAGATACGCAGTATTTT. It translates to CASSLRVVSTDTQYF.